This T cell receptor (beta chain) was profiled in a study of cytomegalovirus exposure and HLA in healthy donors. Study-level points and caveats: Previous analysis showed most TCR beta V segments were productive about 87% or about 30% of the time.

Germline lookup yields CDR1 SGHTA and CDR2 FQGNSA. V lost 5 bases to trimming and J lost 8 bases; unmatched junction nucleotides: 11. The CDR3 has 15 amino acids. A multiplex PCR was run with 60 Vbeta primers and 13 Jbeta primers. Original analysis: Later analysis identified 88 million or so unique TCR beta chains, around 10 million shared. Sequenced by immunoSEQ multiplex PCR; TCRdb stores in-frame clones only, minus some. V and J calls and clone size are copied from that table; D and trimming were computed from the DNA. The sample holds fewer than 200,000 clones; around 80% are singletons and the top ten take 6% to 9%. Comments on this clone: What it recognizes is unknown.

The sample was PBMCs. V and J are TRBV7-2 and TRBJ1-2; 10 nucleotides align to TRBD1. The TCR sequence derives from a woman in her 30s in good health and CMV-seropositive. DNA for the CDR3: TGTGCCAGCAGCGGGGCGACAGGGGGCGCGAGGGGCTACACCTTC. It is translated as CASSGATGGARGYTF.